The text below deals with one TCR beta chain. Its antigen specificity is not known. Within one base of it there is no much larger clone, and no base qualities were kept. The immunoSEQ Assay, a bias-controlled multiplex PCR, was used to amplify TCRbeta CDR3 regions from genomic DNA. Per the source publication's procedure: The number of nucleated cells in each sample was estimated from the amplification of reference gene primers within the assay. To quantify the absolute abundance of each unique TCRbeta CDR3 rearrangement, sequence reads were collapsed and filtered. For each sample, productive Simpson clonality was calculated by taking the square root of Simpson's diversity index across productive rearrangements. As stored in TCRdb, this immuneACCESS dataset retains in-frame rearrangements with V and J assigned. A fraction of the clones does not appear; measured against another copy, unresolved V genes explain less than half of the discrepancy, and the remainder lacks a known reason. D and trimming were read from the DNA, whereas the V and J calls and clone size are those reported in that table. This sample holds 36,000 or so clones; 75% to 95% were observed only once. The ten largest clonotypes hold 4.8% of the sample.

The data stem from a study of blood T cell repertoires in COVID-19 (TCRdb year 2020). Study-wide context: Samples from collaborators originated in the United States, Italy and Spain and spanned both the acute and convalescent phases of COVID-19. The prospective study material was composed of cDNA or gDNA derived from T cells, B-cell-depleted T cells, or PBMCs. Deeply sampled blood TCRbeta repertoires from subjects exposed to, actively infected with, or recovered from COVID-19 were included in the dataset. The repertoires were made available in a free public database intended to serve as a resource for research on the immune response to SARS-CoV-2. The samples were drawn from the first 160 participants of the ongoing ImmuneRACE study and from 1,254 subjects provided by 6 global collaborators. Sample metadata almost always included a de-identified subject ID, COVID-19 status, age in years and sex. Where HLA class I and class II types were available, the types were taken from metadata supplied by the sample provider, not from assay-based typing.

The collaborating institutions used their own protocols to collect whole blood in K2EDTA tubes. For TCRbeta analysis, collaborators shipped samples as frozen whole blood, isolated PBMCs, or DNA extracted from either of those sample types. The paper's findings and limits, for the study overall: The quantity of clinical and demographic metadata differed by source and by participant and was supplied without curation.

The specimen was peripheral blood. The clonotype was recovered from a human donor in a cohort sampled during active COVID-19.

The CDR3 here reads CASSLRANYGYTF. The DNA sequence follows: TGTGCCAGCAGTTTAAGAGCTAACTATGGCTACACCTTC. The chain is encoded by TRBV12-3 or TRBV12-4 joined to TRBJ1-2; the D segment cannot be called with confidence. The CDR3 goes from the cysteine to the phenylalanine over 13 residues. Only CDR3 DNA is held: 39 bases, read in frame from base 1. V gives up 2 bases and J gives up 0 bases, and the segment between their germline ends measures 4 bases.